The entry that follows covers one TCR beta chain sequence. The antigen remains undetermined. The CDR3 sequence is 14 residues long. Germline loops: CDR1 SGHVS, CDR2 FNYEAQ. With 5 bases removed from V and 3 bases from J, the gap between germline ends came to 11 bases. TCRdb re-derived calls from the 5' RACE reads in MiXCR, one entry per CDR3 protein. Among 700,000 or so distinct CDR3 sequences listed, about 9.4% were seen once. All donors were healthy, and all were Caucasian. The data were obtained in a study of identical twins. Study outcomes and limitations: Invariant cells of the MAIT and iNKT types might have partly distorted the zero-insertion analyses.

The same data also contributed to another study, on yellow fever vaccine responses in identical twins. That publication notes: Twins reportedly showed a vaccine T cell response that seemed partly convergent and partly personalized.

This chain joins TRBV7-6 and TRBJ2-1, with unresolved D. Sequencing was carried out using PBMCs. This sequence was found in a woman aged 18-35 years in good health. The CDR3 sequence: CASSQGAGYNEQFF. CDR3 nucleotide sequence: TGTGCCAGCAGCCAAGGAGCCGGCTACAATGAGCAGTTCTTC.